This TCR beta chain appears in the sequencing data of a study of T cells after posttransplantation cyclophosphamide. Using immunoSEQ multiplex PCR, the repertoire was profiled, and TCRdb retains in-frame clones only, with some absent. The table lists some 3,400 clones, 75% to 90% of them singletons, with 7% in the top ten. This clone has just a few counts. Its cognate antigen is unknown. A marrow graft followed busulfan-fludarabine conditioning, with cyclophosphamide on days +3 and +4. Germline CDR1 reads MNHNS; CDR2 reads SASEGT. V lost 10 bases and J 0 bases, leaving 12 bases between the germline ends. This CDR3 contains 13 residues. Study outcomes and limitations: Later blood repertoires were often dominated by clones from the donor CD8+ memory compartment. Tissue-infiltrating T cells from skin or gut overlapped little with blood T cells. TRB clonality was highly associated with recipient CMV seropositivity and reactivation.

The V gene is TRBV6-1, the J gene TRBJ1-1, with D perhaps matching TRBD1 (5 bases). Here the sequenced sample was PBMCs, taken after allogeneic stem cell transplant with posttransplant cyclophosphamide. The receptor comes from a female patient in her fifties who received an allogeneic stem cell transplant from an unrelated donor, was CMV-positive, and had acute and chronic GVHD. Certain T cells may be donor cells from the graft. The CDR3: CATTMGLNTEAFF. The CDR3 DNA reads TGTGCCACTACAATGGGGCTGAACACTGAAGCTTTCTTT.